The next 15 T cell receptor beta chains were all read from a single sample in a study of a mutant IDH1 vaccine in newly diagnosed glioma. Time point reported: week 23, last vaccination. Every vaccine dose comprised 300 ug of mutant IDH1 20-mer peptide plus topical imiquimod. Antigen specificity for these receptors is unknown. The repertoire was sequenced with immunoSEQ multiplex PCR; TCRdb's copy has only in-frame clones and lacks some. The data contain approximately 60,000 clones, about nine tenths of them singletons. The sample here was PBMCs, taken from a glioma patient whose treatment included an IDH1 peptide vaccine. These receptors were taken from a man aged 35 to 55 with glioma.

V and J are TRBV4-3 and TRBJ1-4; no clear D gene. The germline V and J ends were trimmed by 3 bases and 7 bases, with 12 bases remaining between them. The CDR3 length is 14 residues. CDR1 is LGHNA, CDR2 YSLEER, per germline. The CDR3 here is CASSQEQIGEKLFF. CDR3 bases: TGCGCCAGCAGCCAGGAACAAATAGGTGAAAAACTGTTTTTT.

The chain recombines TRBV15 with TRBJ1-1; the D is unclear. The CDR3 runs to 15 residues. Germline V CDR1 and CDR2: LNHNV, YYDKDF (reference sequence). V lost 5 bases and J lost 5, with 18 bases in between. This chain's CDR3 is CATSLSGLGRTEAFF. CDR3 sequence (DNA): TGTGCCACCAGCTTATCCGGACTGGGGAGGACTGAAGCTTTCTTT.

The J gene is TRBJ2-3, the V gene TRBV10-3, with D possibly being TRBD1 or TRBD2 (6 bases each). CDR3 length equals 16 residues. Trimming removed 5 bases at V and 0 bases at J, with 15 bases between. Looked up from germline, CDR1 is ENHRY and CDR2 is SYGVKD. CDR3 protein: CAISHTGAVSTDTQYF. The CDR3 DNA sequence: TGTGCCATCAGTCACACGGGGGCAGTAAGCACAGATACGCAGTATTTT.

The chain is built from TRBV4-2 and TRBJ2-3; 12 positions match TRBD2. The CDR3 has 17 residues. The germline gives CDR1 LGHNA, CDR2 YNFKEQ. Trimming removed 2 bases from V and 2 bases from J; junction bases left unmatched: 5. The CDR3, as DNA: TGTGCCAGCAGCCAACTAGCGGGAGGGCCGTCCACAGATACGCAGTATTTT. Protein sequence: CASSQLAGGPSTDTQYF.

This rearrangement joins TRBV7-8 to TRBJ2-7, with D perhaps TRBD1 (6 bases). Trimming removed 0 bases from V and 2 bases from J, with 8 bases in between. Germline loops: CDR1 SGHVS, CDR2 FQNEAQ. This CDR3 spans 14 amino acids. The CDR3 DNA follows: TGTGCCAGCAGCTTAGCGGGGGCAGCCTACGAGCAGTACTTC. It specifies CASSLAGAAYEQYF.

A few counts support this clone. The CDR3 nucleotides are TGTGCCAGCAGCTTACGGGGTTCCTACAATGAGCAGTTCTTC. Its protein is CASSLRGSYNEQFF. V and J are TRBV7-3 and TRBJ2-1, with a weak D call TRBD2 (5 bases). V was pared by 2 bases and J by 1 base, with 6 bases between. CDR1 is SGHTA, CDR2 FQGTGA, per germline. This CDR3 has 14 residues.

This clone was recorded only once. This rearrangement joins TRBV4-2 to TRBJ2-3; 10 positions match TRBD1. V lost 0 bases, J lost 4 bases, and 4 bases stayed unmatched. The CDR3 contains 16 residues. Germline values: CDR1 LGHNA, CDR2 YNFKEQ. CDR3 sequence reads: CASSQEEGQGPDTQYF. As DNA, the CDR3 is TGTGCCAGCAGCCAAGAGGAGGGACAGGGGCCAGATACGCAGTATTTT.

The V call is TRBV11-3, the J call TRBJ2-1; possibly TRBD1 or TRBD2 for D (5 bases each). This CDR3 region has 11 residues. Germline loops: CDR1 SGHNT, CDR2 YENEEA. V was trimmed by 8 bases and J by 6 bases, leaving 8 bases between them. CDR3 coding DNA: TGTGCCAGCGGGACCAGCAATGAGCAGTTCTTC. Protein: CASGTSNEQFF.

The chain links TRBV29-1 to TRBJ2-6, with D possibly being TRBD2 (5 bases). This CDR3 comprises 16 residues. V gave up 4 bases and J gave up 0 bases, with 13 bases separating them. Germline lookup yields CDR1 SQVTM and CDR2 ANQGSEA. This CDR3 is CSVGRTSSSGANVLTF. The CDR3 coding sequence is TGCAGCGTTGGGAGGACGTCAAGCTCTGGGGCCAACGTCCTGACTTTC.

The chain combines TRBV5-1 with TRBJ2-7, with a weak D call TRBD2 (6 bases). Germline loops: CDR1 SGHRS, CDR2 YFSETQ. The CDR3 contains 17 residues. The V end lost 3 bases, the J end lost 3 bases, and 22 bases lay between the germline ends. Here the CDR3 DNA reads TGCGCCAGCAGCTGGGGCCCACCCGGGCTAGCGAACTACGAGCAGTACTTC. It yields the protein CASSWGPPGLANYEQYF.

The gene calls are TRBV14 and TRBJ1-1; D unresolved. The CDR3 covers 14 residues. Germline CDR1 and CDR2: SGHDN and FVKESK. V was shortened by 2 bases and J by 3 bases, with 10 bases between the two germline ends. The CDR3 is CASSQYVADTEAFF. The CDR3 DNA sequence: TGTGCCAGCAGCCAATACGTCGCGGACACTGAAGCTTTCTTT.

The V gene is TRBV28, the J gene TRBJ1-2; no definite D call. Germline V gives CDR1 MDHEN, CDR2 SYDVKM. Trimming removed 2 bases at V and 8 bases at J, with 6 bases between. The CDR3 length is 11 residues. CDR3 DNA sequence: TGTGCCAGCAGTTTAACTTGGGGCTACACCTTC. It encodes CASSLTWGYTF.

The rearrangement joins TRBV29-1 to TRBJ2-1; D call uncertain. Germline CDR1 SQVTM, CDR2 ANQGSEA. This CDR3 is built from 14 residues. V was cut by 4 bases and J by 12 bases, with 22 bases left in between. The CDR3 protein is CSVGSSATYSLQFF. In nucleotides, the CDR3 is TGCAGCGTTGGGTCGAGCGCCACTTATTCTTTGCAGTTCTTC.

This chain links TRBV2 with TRBJ2-2, with 11 bases matching TRBD2. The CDR3 consists of 15 residues. Germline V gene sequence: CDR1 SNHLY, CDR2 FYNNEI. J gave up 5 bases and V 4 bases, and 3 bases lay outside the gene matches. CDR3 nucleotides: TGTGCCAGCAGTGTGCTAGCGGGAGGTACCGGGGAGCTGTTTTTT. Its protein is CASSVLAGGTGELFF.

The rearrangement links TRBV5-1 to TRBJ2-2; no clear D. V was clipped by 2 bases and J by 0 bases, with 5 bases between them. This CDR3 region has 14 residues. Germline V gene lookup returns CDR1 SGHRS and CDR2 YFSETQ. CDR3 sequence: CASSLSANTGELFF. The CDR3 DNA follows: TGCGCCAGCAGCTTAAGCGCGAACACCGGGGAGCTGTTTTTT.